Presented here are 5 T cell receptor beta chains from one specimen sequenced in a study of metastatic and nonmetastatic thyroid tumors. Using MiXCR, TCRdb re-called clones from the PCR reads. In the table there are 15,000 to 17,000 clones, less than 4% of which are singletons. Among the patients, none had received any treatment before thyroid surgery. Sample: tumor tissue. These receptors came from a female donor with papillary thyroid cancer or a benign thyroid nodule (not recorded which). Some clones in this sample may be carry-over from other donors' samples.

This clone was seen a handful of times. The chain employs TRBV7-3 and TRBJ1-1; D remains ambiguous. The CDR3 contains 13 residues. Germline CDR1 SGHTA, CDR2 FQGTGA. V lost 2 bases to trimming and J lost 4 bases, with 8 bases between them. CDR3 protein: CASSLEAGTEAFF. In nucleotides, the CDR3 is TGTGCCAGCAGCTTAGAAGCGGGCACTGAAGCTTTCTTT. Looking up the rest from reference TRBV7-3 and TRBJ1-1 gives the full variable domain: GAGVSQTPSNKVTEKGKYVELRCDPISGHTALYWYRQSLGQGPEFLIYFQGTGAADDSGLPNDRFFAVRPEGSVSTLKIQRTERGDSAVYLCASSLEAGTEAFFGQGTRLTVV.

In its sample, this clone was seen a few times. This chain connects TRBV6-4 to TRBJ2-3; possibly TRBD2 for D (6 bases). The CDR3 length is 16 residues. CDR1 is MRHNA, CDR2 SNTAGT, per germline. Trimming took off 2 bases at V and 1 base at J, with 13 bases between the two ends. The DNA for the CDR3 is TGTGCCAGCAGTGACAGGGGCGGAGGGGGCACAGATACGCAGTATTTT. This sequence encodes CASSDRGGGGTDTQYF.

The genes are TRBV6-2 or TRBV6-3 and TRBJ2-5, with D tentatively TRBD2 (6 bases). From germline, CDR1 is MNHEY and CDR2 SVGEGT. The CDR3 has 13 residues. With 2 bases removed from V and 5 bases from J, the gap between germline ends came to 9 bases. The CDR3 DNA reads TGTGCCAGCAGTTACCGGGAGAAGGAGACCCAGTACTTC. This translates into CASSYREKETQYF.

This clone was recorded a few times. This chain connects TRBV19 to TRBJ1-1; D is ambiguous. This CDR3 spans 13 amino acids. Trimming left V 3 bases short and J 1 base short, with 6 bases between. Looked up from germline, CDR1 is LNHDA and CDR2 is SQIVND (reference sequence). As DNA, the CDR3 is TGTGCCAGTAGTATTATTAAGAACACTGAAGCTTTCTTT. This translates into CASSIIKNTEAFF.

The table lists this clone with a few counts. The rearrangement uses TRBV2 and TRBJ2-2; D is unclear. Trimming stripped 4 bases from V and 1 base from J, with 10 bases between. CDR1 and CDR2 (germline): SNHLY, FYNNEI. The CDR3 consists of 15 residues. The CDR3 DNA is TGTGCCAGCAGTGGAATAGGGTTGAACACCGGGGAGCTGTTTTTT. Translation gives CASSGIGLNTGELFF. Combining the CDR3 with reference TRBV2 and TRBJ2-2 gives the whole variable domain EPEVTQTPSHQVTQMGQEVILRCVPISNHLYFYWYRQILGQKVEFLVSFYNNEISEKSEIFDDQFSVERPDGSNFTLKIRSTKLEDSAMYFCASSGIGLNTGELFFGEGSRLTVL.